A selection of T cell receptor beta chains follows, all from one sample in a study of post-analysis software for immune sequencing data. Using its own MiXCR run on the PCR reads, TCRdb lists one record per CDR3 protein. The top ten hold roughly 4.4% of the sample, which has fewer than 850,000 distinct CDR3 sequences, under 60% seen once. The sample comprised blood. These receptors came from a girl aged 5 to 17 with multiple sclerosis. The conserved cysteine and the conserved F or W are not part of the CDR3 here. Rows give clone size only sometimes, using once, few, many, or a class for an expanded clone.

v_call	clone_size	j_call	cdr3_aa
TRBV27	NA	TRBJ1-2	ASSFLGTGVYGYT
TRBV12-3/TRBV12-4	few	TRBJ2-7	ASSFRLAGNEQY
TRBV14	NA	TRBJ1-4	ASSRTGLSEKRF
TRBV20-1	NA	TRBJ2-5	SAPRDRTDQETQY
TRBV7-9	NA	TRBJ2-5	ASSRSGNQETQY
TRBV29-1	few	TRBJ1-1	SVDGTGATGEAF
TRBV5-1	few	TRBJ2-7	ASSPTSLAGGVQY
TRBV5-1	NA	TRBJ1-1	ASRFGEGTEAF
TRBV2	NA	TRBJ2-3	ASSEPTLAY
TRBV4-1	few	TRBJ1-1	ASSRGRSTEAF
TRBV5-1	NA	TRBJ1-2	ASSLPTPGIHGYT
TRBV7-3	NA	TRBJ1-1	ASSKDRGQNTEAF
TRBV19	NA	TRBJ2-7	ASSISGDLYEQY
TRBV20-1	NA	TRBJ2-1	SASGLAEGNEQF
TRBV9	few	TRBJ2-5	ASSADAWGYQETQY
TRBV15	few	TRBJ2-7	ATSRAGREQY
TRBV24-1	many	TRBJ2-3	ATSDRTSGSTDTQY